The 2 T cell receptor beta chains below all came from one sample that was sequenced in a study of cytomegalovirus exposure and HLA in healthy donors. PCR amplification relied on 60 Vbeta primers (plus 13 Jbeta primers). Sequencing was performed with immunoSEQ multiplex PCR; in TCRdb, only in-frame clones are kept and a portion is missing. The repertoire holds under 150,000 clones, about 64% seen once, with approximately 2.5% in the top ten. Sequences were obtained from PBMCs. Receptors were obtained from a woman between 40 and 55 years old in good health and CMV-seronegative.

This chain uses TRBV7-9 with TRBJ1-1; weak D call: TRBD1 (6 bases). The CDR3 is 13 amino acids. V lost 10 bases and J 1 base, leaving 13 bases between the germline ends. Per the germline V gene, CDR1 is SEHNR and CDR2 is FQNEAQ (reference sequence). The CDR3: CANQQGANTEAFF. For the CDR3, the DNA is TGTGCCAACCAACAGGGAGCGAACACTGAAGCTTTCTTT.

This sequence joins TRBV6-1 and TRBJ2-7, with D perhaps TRBD2 (5 bases). Germline-derived CDR1 and CDR2 are MNHNS and SASEGT. The CDR3 has 12 amino acids. V was shortened by 9 bases and J by 1 base, with 10 bases between the two germline ends. The CDR3 nucleotides are TGTGCCAGTCTTCGGGATTCCTACGAGCAGTACTTC. Its translation: CASLRDSYEQYF.